This passage covers 4 T cell receptor beta chains from one sample sequenced in a study of blood T cell repertoires in COVID-19. Repertoires were generated with immunoSEQ multiplex PCR, while TCRdb's copy carries only in-frame clones and drops some. The sample carries 200,000 to 250,000 clones, about four fifths recorded once. What was sequenced was PBMCs or T cells enriched from blood (not recorded which). All receptors derive from a woman in her fifties or sixties who had been exposed to COVID-19.

The chain recombines TRBV12-2 with TRBJ2-3; the table's D call, TRBD2, has no DNA check behind it. TRBV12-2 is listed as a pseudogene. This CDR3 spans 16 amino acids. DNA for the CDR3: TGTGCAAGTCGCTCAGGGACTAGCGGGCGCACAGATACGCAGTATTTT. Protein sequence: CASRSGTSGRTDTQYF.

CDR3: CASTRSGKDYGYTF. The CDR3 DNA sequence: TGTGCCAGCACAAGATCAGGGAAAGACTATGGCTACACCTTC. The chain recombines TRBV6-5 with TRBJ1-2, with D perhaps matching TRBD1 (5 bases). The CDR3 is 14 residues long. Per germline, CDR1 MNHEY and CDR2 SVGAGI. V dropped 7 bases and J dropped 3 bases, with 15 bases sitting between them.

This chain links TRBV5-1 with TRBJ1-1; no firm D call. The CDR3 loop spans 14 amino acids. The germline V and J ends were trimmed by 1 base and 1 base, with 8 bases remaining between them. Germline-derived CDR1 and CDR2 are SGHRS and YFSETQ. This CDR3 reads CASSLIVSNTEAFF. The CDR3 coding sequence is TGCGCCAGCAGCTTGATTGTATCGAACACTGAAGCTTTCTTT.

This chain joins TRBV19 and TRBJ1-5; 10 bases line up with TRBD1. V was pared by 4 bases and J by 7 bases, with 7 bases of the junction left unmatched. The CDR3 loop spans 15 amino acids. Germline values: CDR1 LNHDA, CDR2 SQIVND (reference sequence). In DNA form, the CDR3 reads TGTGCCAGTAGTACTCTCCGGGACAGGGGCCAGCCCCAGCATTTT. Its translation is CASSTLRDRGQPQHF. The full variable domain, with the rest looked up from reference TRBV19 and TRBJ1-5, is DGGITQSPKYLFRKEGQNVTLSCEQNLNHDAMYWYRQDPGQGLRLIYYSQIVNDFQKGDIAEGYSVSREKKESFPLTVTSAQKNPTAFYLCASSTLRDRGQPQHFGDGTRLSIL.